The entry below gives a single TCR beta chain sequence along with its context. The sample is drawn from a study of T cell responses to AZD1222 COVID-19 vaccine. Profiling relied on immunoSEQ multiplex PCR, and the TCRdb table lists in-frame clones only, not all of them. Here the sample spans 65,000 to 70,000 clones, roughly four fifths being singletons. The V and J ends lost 3 bases and 2 bases respectively, with 16 bases between them. The CDR3 loop spans 16 amino acids. Germline values: CDR1 LGHNA, CDR2 YSLEER. The chain has TRBV4-3 and TRBJ1-2; TRBD1 is a possible D gene (5 bases). The TCR originated in an adult in good health. The material sequenced was peripheral blood, taken on day 0 of AZD1222 vaccination. The CDR3 DNA reads TGCGCCAGCAGCCAGGGTGGGGACCTACGAAACTATGGCTACACCTTC. Translating gives CASSQGGDLRNYGYTF.